This passage covers 21 T cell receptor beta chains from one sample sequenced in a study of shared clonotypes between healthy human individuals. TCRdb keeps only in-frame clones here, not all; method: immunoSEQ multiplex PCR. The top ten clones hold roughly 1.2% of a sample with some 1.4 million clones, around 95% of them seen once. The sequenced sample consisted of naive CD4+ T cells sorted from blood. Documented subset: CD45RA+ positively selected. The receptors were gathered from a man aged 25-45 years in good health.

The rearrangement uses TRBV6-5 and TRBJ2-2; TRBD2 agrees at 7 bases. Germline CDR1 is MNHEY and CDR2 is SVGAGI. This CDR3 has 15 amino acids. Trimming removed 2 bases from V and 4 bases from J; junction bases left unmatched: 4. CDR3 amino acids: CASSYPPGGTGELFF. CDR3 in DNA: TGTGCCAGCAGTTACCCGCCGGGGGGCACCGGGGAGCTGTTTTTT.

V and J are TRBV14 and TRBJ2-1; the D is unclear. Germline CDR1 and CDR2: SGHDN and FVKESK. The CDR3 sequence is 16 residues long. V gave up 1 base and J gave up 4 bases, with 14 bases separating them. As DNA, the CDR3 is TGTGCCAGCAGCCAAGGTCATCTAATTGGGTACAATGAGCAGTTCTTC. This encodes CASSQGHLIGYNEQFF.

Worth noting for this clone: An end of the junction differs from the germline gene, which may be a read error. The chain links TRBV29-1 to TRBJ1-1; 7 bases are shared with TRBD1. CDR1 SQVTM and CDR2 ANQGSEA come from the germline V gene. CDR3 length equals 12 residues. Written as DNA, the CDR3 is TGCAGCGTGGAAGACAGGGAGACTGAAGCTTTCTTT. It encodes CSVEDRETEAFF.

Worth noting for this clone: Other DNA sequences in this sample translate to the same CDR3. The chain is built from TRBV27 and TRBJ2-7; 9 positions match TRBD2. Germline assignment: CDR1 MNHEY and CDR2 SMNVEV (reference sequence). V trimming: 1 base; J trimming: 5 bases; junction bases outside the gene matches: 6. This CDR3 region has 15 residues. The CDR3 DNA reads as TGTGCCAGCAGTTTATACTTAGCGGGAGTCCACGAGCAGTACTTC. Translating it yields CASSLYLAGVHEQYF.

The V and J genes are TRBV6-1 and TRBJ1-2; no definite D call. The CDR3 has 13 residues. Germline V gene sequence: CDR1 MNHNS, CDR2 SASEGT. With 4 bases removed from V and 8 bases from J, the gap between germline ends came to 14 bases. The CDR3 sequence is CASSGRARWGYTF. For the CDR3, the DNA is TGTGCCAGCAGTGGACGGGCCAGGTGGGGCTACACCTTC.

This chain uses TRBV11-3 with TRBJ2-7; 8 nucleotides agree with TRBD2. CDR3 size: 13 residues. Germline values: CDR1 SGHNT, CDR2 YENEEA. J gave up 4 bases and V 5 bases, and 4 bases lay outside the gene matches. The CDR3 nucleotides read TGTGCCAGCAGCCCGGGACTAGGGTACGAGCAGTACTTC. It specifies CASSPGLGYEQYF.

The chain links TRBV7-2 to TRBJ1-3; unclear D gene. V was clipped by 10 bases and J by 0 bases, with 13 bases between them. The CDR3 has 14 residues. CDR1 and CDR2 from the germline V gene are SGHTA and FQGNSA. The CDR3 nucleotides are TGTGCCACCCGTTCGGAGAGCTCTGGAAACACCATATATTTT. This gives the protein CATRSESSGNTIYF.

The chain recombines TRBV6-5 with TRBJ1-2; D is undetermined. Germline V gene sequence: CDR1 MNHEY, CDR2 SVGAGI. V was cut by 8 bases and J by 0 bases, with 13 bases left in between. CDR3 length: 14 residues. In DNA form, the CDR3 reads TGTGCCAGCGCTCACGGAATACCTAACTATGGCTACACCTTC. Protein: CASAHGIPNYGYTF.

V is TRBV6-1 and J is TRBJ1-5, with unresolved D. Germline V gives CDR1 MNHNS, CDR2 SASEGT. Between the trimmed V and J ends, which lost 7 bases and 3 bases, there was a span of 10 bases. CDR3 length: 13 amino acids. The CDR3 coding sequence is TGTGCCAGCACGCCCCAGTTCAATCAGCCCCAGCATTTT. Translated, it gives CASTPQFNQPQHF.

The rearrangement uses TRBV28 and TRBJ2-7, with TRBD1 as a possible D gene (6 bases). V gave up 7 bases and J gave up 3 bases, with 16 bases separating them. The germline CDR1 and CDR2 sequences are MDHEN and SYDVKM. The CDR3 runs 14 residues. As DNA, the CDR3 is TGTGCCAGCATGCCTCCCGGGACACACTACGAGCAGTACTTC. Translated: CASMPPGTHYEQYF.

The chain is built from TRBV7-8 and TRBJ1-4; D is ambiguous. CDR3 length: 20 amino acids. Germline V gene sequence: CDR1 SGHVS, CDR2 FQNEAQ. V lost 1 base and J lost 3, with 24 bases in between. The CDR3 sequence: CASSLDRGAGRLTPNEKLFF. The CDR3, as DNA: TGTGCCAGCAGCTTAGATCGAGGCGCAGGCCGCCTGACTCCTAATGAAAAACTGTTTTTT. Based on the CDR3 plus reference TRBV7-8 and TRBJ1-4, the full variable domain is GAGVSQSPRYKVAKRGQDVALRCDPISGHVSLFWYQQALGQGPEFLTYFQNEAQLDKSGLPSDRFFAERPEGSVSTLKIQRTQQEDSAVYLCASSLDRGAGRLTPNEKLFFGSGTQLSVL.

Notes on this clone: Other DNA sequences in the sample encode the same CDR3. This chain joins TRBV5-5 and TRBJ1-1, with unresolved D. The CDR3 spans 14 residues. CDR1 is SGHKS, CDR2 YYEKEE, per germline (reference sequence). V lost 4 bases, J lost 1 base, and 11 bases lay in between. The CDR3 loop is CASSLLWGNTEAFF. CDR3 DNA: TGTGCCAGCAGCCTCCTTTGGGGGAACACTGAAGCTTTCTTT.

The chain recombines TRBV28 with TRBJ2-7, with TRBD1 matching 12 bases. Losses at the gene ends were 6 bases for V and 5 bases for J; bases not matched to a gene: 11. In germline, CDR1 is MDHEN, CDR2 SYDVKM. This CDR3 is 16 amino acids long. For the CDR3, the DNA is TGTGCCAGCAGGGTCCCGGGACAGGGGGCACTCAACGAGCAGTACTTC. This codes for CASRVPGQGALNEQYF.

This clone showed up just a few times. The rearrangement uses TRBV7-9 and TRBJ1-5; D is unclear. CDR1 is SEHNR, CDR2 FQNEAQ, per germline (reference sequence). The V and J ends lost 3 bases and 4 bases respectively, with 7 bases between them. This CDR3 comprises 13 residues. The CDR3 bases are TGTGCCAGCAGCTTGCGTGAGAATCAGCCCCAGCATTTT. It translates to CASSLRENQPQHF. Using reference TRBV7-9 and TRBJ1-5 for the parts outside the CDR3, the full variable domain is DTGVSQNPRHKITKRGQNVTFRCDPISEHNRLYWYRQTLGQGPEFLTYFQNEAQLEKSRLLSDRFSAERPKGSFSTLEIQRTEQGDSAMYLCASSLRENQPQHFGDGTRLSIL.

The count of this clone is one. In DNA form, the CDR3 reads TGTGCCAGCAGTTACAGCCCAGCCTACGAGCAGTACTTC. Protein sequence: CASSYSPAYEQYF. The V call is TRBV27, the J call TRBJ2-7; D is undetermined. Germline loops: CDR1 MNHEY, CDR2 SMNVEV (reference sequence). This CDR3 has 13 amino acids. Trimming took off 4 bases at V and 2 bases at J, with 9 bases between the two ends.

V and J are TRBV27 and TRBJ2-7, with D possibly being TRBD1 (5 bases). Germline V gene lookup returns CDR1 MNHEY and CDR2 SMNVEV (reference sequence). This CDR3 is built from 11 residues. Deletions cut 4 bases from V and 6 bases from J, with 7 bases between. This CDR3 is CASSSRAEQYF. CDR3 nucleotides: TGTGCCAGCAGTTCCAGGGCCGAGCAGTACTTC.

The J gene is TRBJ2-3, the V gene TRBV4-3, with D possibly matching TRBD1 (7 bases). Trimming took 0 bases from V and 0 from J, leaving 10 bases between them. This CDR3 has 16 amino acids. In germline, CDR1 is LGHNA, CDR2 YSLEER. The CDR3 sequence is CASSQETGRSTDTQYF. The CDR3 DNA sequence: TGCGCCAGCAGCCAAGAGACAGGGAGGAGCACAGATACGCAGTATTTT.

This chain connects TRBV2 to TRBJ2-7; D remains ambiguous. V was pared by 6 bases and J by 2 bases, with 11 bases between. The CDR3 extends over 13 amino acids. Germline CDR1 reads SNHLY; CDR2 reads FYNNEI. The CDR3 here is CASSPTPTYEQYF. In DNA form, the CDR3 reads TGTGCCAGCAGCCCAACACCCACCTACGAGCAGTACTTC.

The CDR3 DNA is TGTGCCACCAGGAAGGCGAACACCGGGGAGCTGTTTTTT. As protein: CATRKANTGELFF. The V call is TRBV6-1, the J call TRBJ2-2, with D hard to call. The V and J ends lost 10 bases and 0 bases respectively, with 9 bases between them. Germline CDR1 reads MNHNS; CDR2 reads SASEGT. The CDR3 has 13 amino acids.

This chain links TRBV2 with TRBJ2-1; either TRBD1 or TRBD2 may fit D (6 bases each). The CDR3 runs 13 residues. Germline V gene lookup returns CDR1 SNHLY and CDR2 FYNNEI. V was shortened by 1 base and J by 6 bases, with 7 bases between the two germline ends. The DNA for the CDR3 is TGTGCCAGCAGTGAAGAGGGGGGCAATGAGCAGTTCTTC. It codes for CASSEEGGNEQFF.

The chain links TRBV28 to TRBJ2-7, with a weak D call TRBD1 (6 bases). Germline assignment: CDR1 MDHEN and CDR2 SYDVKM. The CDR3 runs 15 residues. The V gene lost 6 bases and the J gene lost 2 bases, with 17 bases spanning the gap. The CDR3 sequence is CASRPRTVLTYEQYF. In DNA, the CDR3 is TGTGCCAGCAGACCAAGGACAGTTCTAACCTACGAGCAGTACTTC. Full variable domain (remainder filled in from reference TRBV28 and TRBJ2-7): DVKVTQSSRYLVKRTGEKVFLECVQDMDHENMFWYRQDPGLGLRLIYFSYDVKMKEKGDIPEGYSVSREKKERFSLILESASTNQTSMYLCASRPRTVLTYEQYFGPGTRLTVT.